This T cell receptor beta chain originates from a study of siplizumab effects on memory and regulatory T cells. The repertoire was sequenced with immunoSEQ multiplex PCR; TCRdb's copy has only in-frame clones and lacks some. The top ten hold around 0.15% of the sample, which has some 120,000 clones, over 85% seen once. Concerning this clone itself: Its target is unknown.

Study conclusions and caveats: Alloreactive CD4+ clones that could be mapped were on average around 70% Treg-derived with siplizumab, against roughly 27% in controls. Siplizumab, the agent tested, significantly reduced alloreactive sequences traceable to unstimulated CD4+ memory cells.

This receptor was taken from a human donor in good health. The specimen sequenced was non-Treg CD4+ T cells sorted from blood.

The CDR3 sequence is CASSEVRTNEKLFF. The CDR3 DNA reads TGTGCCAGCAGTGAGGTGCGGACTAATGAAAAACTGTTTTTT. This rearrangement joins TRBV2 to TRBJ1-4; no reliable D call. Trimming shortened V by 3 bases and J by 2 bases, and 7 bases separated the two germline ends. Looked up from germline, CDR1 is SNHLY and CDR2 is FYNNEI. CDR3 size: 14 residues.